This T cell receptor (beta chain) was identified in a study of T-cell memory formation after mild COVID-19. TCRdb passed the 5' RACE reads through MiXCR, listing each CDR3 protein once. The profile shows 250,000 to 350,000 distinct CDR3 sequences, roughly 19% of them singletons. The CDR3 runs 12 residues. Looked up from germline, CDR1 is MDHEN and CDR2 is SYDVKM. V lost 3 bases to trimming and J lost 4 bases, with 4 bases between them. This TCR came from a man aged 18 to 35 who had mild COVID-19 (a few samples of this study predate the infection). Cell type and time point are not known. The sequencing sample was made of PBMCs or a T cell subset sorted from them (not recorded which). The chain joins TRBV28 to TRBJ2-1; no firm D call. CDR3 coding DNA: TGTGCCAGCAGTTTCCCGTACAATGAGCAGTTCTTC. Residues: CASSFPYNEQFF.